These 30 T cell receptor beta chains share one sample of origin, sequenced in a study of shared clonotypes between healthy human individuals. The assay was immunoSEQ multiplex PCR, and TCRdb's table has in-frame clones only and misses some. The sample has approximately 530,000 clones; 95% to 96% are singletons. Input material: naive CD4+ T cells sorted from blood. Subset given: CD45RA+ positively selected. The source is a woman between 25 and 40 years old in good health.

On this clone itself: Other DNA sequences in this sample translate to the same CDR3. CDR3 in amino acids: CASSVAGGNYGYTF. CDR3 sequence (DNA): TGTGCCAGCAGCGTAGCTGGCGGTAACTATGGCTACACCTTC. This chain connects TRBV9 to TRBJ1-2; D is ambiguous. There are 14 residues in the CDR3. V dropped 0 bases and J dropped 1 base, with 7 bases sitting between them. Germline V lookup: CDR1 SGDLS, CDR2 YYNGEE.

V is TRBV5-1 and J is TRBJ2-2; TRBD2 matches at 14 bases. Germline CDR1 SGHRS, CDR2 YFSETQ. CDR3 length: 16 amino acids. The V and J ends lost 3 bases and 5 bases, in that order; junction bases with no gene match: 3. The CDR3 region is CASSSTSGRATGELFF. The CDR3 DNA is TGCGCCAGCAGCTCGACTAGCGGGAGGGCGACCGGGGAGCTGTTTTTT.

The gene calls are TRBV15 and TRBJ2-7, with D unclear. The CDR3 spans 15 residues. The V and J ends lost 0 bases and 6 bases respectively, with 15 bases between them. CDR1 and CDR2 (germline): LNHNV, YYDKDF (reference sequence). CDR3 sequence (DNA): TGTGCCACCAGCAGAGATATAGACCACGTCTCCGAGCAGTACTTC. Translated: CATSRDIDHVSEQYF.

This clone showed up just a few times. This sequence joins TRBV6-6 and TRBJ1-2; D is unresolved. The CDR3 covers 15 residues. The V gene's germline CDR1 is MNHNY and CDR2 SVGAGI (reference sequence). V was cut by 0 bases and J by 6 bases, with 14 bases left in between. The CDR3 loop is CASSYSNVREDGYTF. CDR3 in DNA: TGTGCCAGCAGTTACTCGAATGTTAGGGAGGATGGCTACACCTTC.

As concerns this clone: The identical CDR3 is also encoded by other nucleotide sequences in the sample. The J gene is TRBJ2-3, the V gene TRBV28; D not resolved. CDR1 and CDR2 from the germline V gene are MDHEN and SYDVKM. Trimming cost V 6 bases and J 6 bases, with 10 bases left between them. The CDR3 is 12 residues long. CDR3 bases: TGTGCCAGCAGCTCACAGTCCGATACGCAGTATTTT. Amino acids: CASSSQSDTQYF.

Comment on this clone: This same CDR3 is encoded by further DNA sequences in the sample. This chain joins TRBV18 and TRBJ1-1; D is undetermined. The germline V gene encodes CDR1 KGHSH and CDR2 LQKENI. V was clipped by 0 bases and J by 3 bases, with 5 bases between them. This CDR3 region has 13 residues. The CDR3 nucleotides read TGTGCCAGCTCACCACCCGGGGACACTGAAGCTTTCTTT. Protein sequence: CASSPPGDTEAFF.

This clone was counted a single time. This rearrangement joins TRBV27 to TRBJ1-2, with D maybe TRBD1 (5 bases). Per the germline V gene, CDR1 is MNHEY and CDR2 is SMNVEV (reference sequence). Trimming stripped 0 bases from V and 5 bases from J, with 13 bases between. This CDR3 has 15 residues. The DNA for the CDR3 is TGTGCCAGCAGTTTATCGTCCCCCCCAGGGTATGGCTACACCTTC. It specifies CASSLSSPPGYGYTF.

The chain combines TRBV7-2 with TRBJ1-1, with TRBD1 as a possible D gene (6 bases). Deletions cut 3 bases from V and 8 bases from J, with 13 bases between. The germline V gene encodes CDR1 SGHTA and CDR2 FQGNSA. This CDR3 spans 13 amino acids. The CDR3 coding sequence is TGTGCCAGCAGCTTCGGCGGGGGGCGAGAAGCTTTCTTT. Translating it yields CASSFGGGREAFF.

The V call is TRBV11-2, the J call TRBJ2-3, with D tentatively TRBD2 (5 bases). V lost 1 base and J 9 bases, leaving 11 bases between the germline ends. There are 13 residues in the CDR3. Germline assignment: CDR1 SGHAT and CDR2 FQNNGV. CDR3 sequence: CASSLGASGTQYF. CDR3 sequence (DNA): TGTGCCAGCAGCTTAGGCGCAAGCGGCACGCAGTATTTT.

The chain combines TRBV2 with TRBJ1-5, with D unresolved. Deletions cut 5 bases from V and 9 bases from J, with 14 bases between. This CDR3 region has 13 residues. Looked up from germline, CDR1 is SNHLY and CDR2 is FYNNEI. The CDR3 nucleotides are TGTGCCAGCAGTCCCGCCCCTTTTGCGCCCCAGCATTTT. Protein sequence: CASSPAPFAPQHF.

The rearrangement uses TRBV6-5 and TRBJ2-1, with 13 nucleotides matching TRBD2. Trimming removed 5 bases from V and 5 bases from J; junction bases left unmatched: 3. Germline V lookup: CDR1 MNHEY, CDR2 SVGAGI. This CDR3 spans 15 amino acids. CDR3 residues: CASSRTSGRNNEQFF. The CDR3 DNA sequence: TGTGCCAGCAGTCGGACTAGCGGGAGAAACAATGAGCAGTTCTTC.

This clone appeared once. V usage is TRBV18 and J usage is TRBJ2-1, with 7 positions matching TRBD1. The V segment lost 4 bases and the J segment 0 bases; nucleotides outside the gene matches: 6. Germline V lookup: CDR1 KGHSH, CDR2 LQKENI. This CDR3 contains 16 residues. The CDR3 nucleotides read TGTGCCAGCTCACTCACAGGGGCCTTCTCCTACAATGAGCAGTTCTTC. Amino acids: CASSLTGAFSYNEQFF.

The chain uses TRBV11-3 and TRBJ1-4; no definite D call. V gave up 1 base and J gave up 4 bases, with 10 bases separating them. CDR1 and CDR2 from the germline V gene are SGHNT and YENEEA. This CDR3 has 15 amino acids. CDR3 nucleotides: TGTGCCAGCAGCTTAGGTGGCAGTCTTAATGAAAAACTGTTTTTT. Translation gives CASSLGGSLNEKLFF. Full variable domain (outside the CDR3, taken from reference TRBV11-3 and TRBJ1-4): EAGVVQSPRYKIIEKKQPVAFWCNPISGHNTLYWYLQNLGQGPELLIRYENEEAVDDSQLPKDRFSAERLKGVDSTLKIQPAELGDSAVYLCASSLGGSLNEKLFFGSGTQLSVL.

The chain recombines TRBV5-6 with TRBJ2-7; TRBD1 might be the D (6 bases). V was clipped by 4 bases and J by 0 bases, with 11 bases between them. Germline V CDR1 and CDR2: SGHDT, YYEEEE. The CDR3 totals 14 residues. The CDR3 is CASSDGTFSYEQYF. CDR3 bases: TGTGCCAGCAGCGACGGGACATTCTCCTACGAGCAGTACTTC.

This chain links TRBV29-1 with TRBJ2-4, with D hard to call. The CDR3 contains 12 residues. Germline V gives CDR1 SQVTM, CDR2 ANQGSEA. Trimming removed 2 bases from V and 0 bases from J, with 2 bases in between. Written as DNA, the CDR3 is TGCAGCGTTGAACTAGCCAAAAACATTCAGTACTTC. Protein product: CSVELAKNIQYF.

The chain uses TRBV7-8 and TRBJ1-2, with D unresolved. Germline lookup yields CDR1 SGHVS and CDR2 FQNEAQ. Trimming took 3 bases from V and 2 from J, leaving 10 bases between them. This CDR3 has 14 amino acids. CDR3 region: CASSFSEQNYGYTF. In DNA, the CDR3 is TGTGCCAGCAGCTTTTCGGAGCAAAACTATGGCTACACCTTC.

Notes on this clone: Other nucleotide sequences in the sample specify the same CDR3. V and J are TRBV15 and TRBJ2-5, with D perhaps assigned TRBD1 or TRBD2 (5 bases each). V was clipped by 3 bases and J by 5 bases, with 13 bases between them. Germline CDR1 reads LNHNV; CDR2 reads YYDKDF (reference sequence). This CDR3 contains 14 residues. This CDR3 is CATSSPLGPETQYF. CDR3 in DNA: TGTGCCACCAGCAGCCCCCTGGGACCCGAGACCCAGTACTTC.

V usage is TRBV18 and J usage is TRBJ2-4, with D perhaps matching TRBD2 (7 bases). CDR1 and CDR2 from the germline V gene are KGHSH and LQKENI. This CDR3 is built from 14 residues. V lost 5 bases, J lost 7 bases, and 15 bases lay in between. For the CDR3, the DNA is TGTGCCAGCTCAATACAGGGAGGGGCGAACATTCAGTACTTC. Translation: CASSIQGGANIQYF.

This rearrangement joins TRBV7-8 to TRBJ2-1, with D tentatively TRBD2 (6 bases). From germline, CDR1 is SGHVS and CDR2 FQNEAQ. The CDR3 length is 15 residues. Deletions cut 9 bases from V and 0 bases from J, with 15 bases between. CDR3 DNA: TGTGCCAGTAAACTCACCGGGAGCTCCTACAATGAGCAGTTCTTC. It yields the protein CASKLTGSSYNEQFF.

The gene calls are TRBV7-6 and TRBJ1-1; a weak D match, TRBD1 (5 bases). V lost 5 bases to trimming and J lost 1 base, with 14 bases between them. Germline V CDR1 and CDR2: SGHVS, FNYEAQ. This CDR3 has 15 amino acids. The CDR3 DNA reads TGTGCCAGCAGCCCCCGGGGGGGGTGGAACACTGAAGCTTTCTTT. It specifies CASSPRGGWNTEAFF. The whole variable domain, filled in from reference TRBV7-6 and TRBJ1-1, reads GAGVSQSPRYKVTKRGQDVALRCDPISGHVSLYWYRQALGQGPEFLTYFNYEAQQDKSGLPNDRFSAERPEGSISTLTIQRTEQRDSAMYRCASSPRGGWNTEAFFGQGTRLTVV.

The chain links TRBV2 to TRBJ2-1, with D possibly matching TRBD1 (6 bases). From germline, CDR1 is SNHLY and CDR2 FYNNEI. CDR3 length: 13 amino acids. V gave up 7 bases and J gave up 8 bases, with 15 bases separating them. CDR3 bases: TGTGCCAGCATGGGGACAATCTGGGATGAGCAGTTCTTC. Amino acid sequence: CASMGTIWDEQFF.

The rearrangement uses TRBV27 and TRBJ1-5, with D possibly matching TRBD1 (5 bases). Per germline, CDR1 MNHEY and CDR2 SMNVEV (reference sequence). V dropped 1 base and J dropped 5 bases, with 9 bases sitting between them. CDR3 length: 14 amino acids. The CDR3 loop is CASSLFEGDQPQHF. DNA for the CDR3: TGTGCCAGCAGTTTATTCGAAGGGGATCAGCCCCAGCATTTT.

This sequence joins TRBV9 and TRBJ2-2, with 9 bases fitting TRBD1. V lost 4 bases to trimming and J lost 1 base; unmatched junction nucleotides: 11. The CDR3 is 18 amino acids. CDR1 and CDR2 (germline): SGDLS, YYNGEE. The CDR3 sequence: CASSSRRGQGKNTGELFF. The CDR3 DNA follows: TGTGCCAGCAGCTCCCGCCGAGGACAGGGGAAGAACACCGGGGAGCTGTTTTTT.

The chain has TRBV28 and TRBJ2-3; maybe TRBD1 (6 bases). Trimming removed 7 bases at V and 4 bases at J, with 12 bases between. Germline CDR1 is MDHEN and CDR2 is SYDVKM. This CDR3 is 13 amino acids long. In nucleotides, the CDR3 is TGTGCCAGCACGTCAGGACAGCCAGATACGCAGTATTTT. Translation gives CASTSGQPDTQYF.

This chain links TRBV27 with TRBJ1-1, with D unresolved. Trimming removed 5 bases at V and 0 bases at J, with 7 bases between. CDR1 is MNHEY and CDR2 is SMNVEV in the germline V gene (reference sequence). The CDR3 covers 13 residues. The CDR3 here is CASSNTMNTEAFF. For the CDR3, the DNA is TGTGCCAGCAGTAACACCATGAACACTGAAGCTTTCTTT.

The V and J genes are TRBV18 and TRBJ1-1; D perhaps matches TRBD1 (5 bases). V was clipped by 6 bases and J by 6 bases, with 11 bases between them. Germline V gene data show CDR1 as KGHSH and CDR2 as LQKENI. The CDR3 loop spans 12 amino acids. The CDR3 sequence is CASSPKGAEAFF. The CDR3, as DNA: TGTGCCAGCTCCCCAAAAGGGGCTGAAGCTTTCTTT.

The chain uses TRBV28 and TRBJ1-5; D might be TRBD1 (6 bases). Germline V gene sequence: CDR1 MDHEN, CDR2 SYDVKM. The CDR3 sequence is 14 residues long. The V and J ends lost 8 bases and 4 bases respectively, with 15 bases between them. The CDR3 region is CASLKGGGNQPQHF. CDR3 DNA: TGTGCCAGCCTGAAGGGGGGGGGTAATCAGCCCCAGCATTTT.

This chain uses TRBV28 with TRBJ2-3, with D unresolved. Germline V gene sequence: CDR1 MDHEN, CDR2 SYDVKM. With 1 base removed from V and 1 base from J, the gap between germline ends came to 6 bases. The CDR3 has 14 amino acids. The CDR3 spells CASSLFMGTDTQYF. CDR3 nucleotide sequence: TGTGCCAGCAGTTTATTTATGGGCACAGATACGCAGTATTTT.

With respect to this clone: This sample includes further DNA sequences coding for the same CDR3. The chain uses TRBV29-1 and TRBJ1-1; D gene unclear. The V gene's germline CDR1 is SQVTM and CDR2 ANQGSEA. The CDR3 loop spans 12 amino acids. The V and J ends lost 6 bases and 1 base respectively, with 9 bases between them. Here the CDR3 reads CSVERQNTEAFF. In nucleotides, the CDR3 is TGCAGCGTCGAAAGACAGAACACTGAAGCTTTCTTT.

The gene calls are TRBV4-2 and TRBJ2-7; 10 bases are shared with TRBD2. Trimming at V came to 0 bases and at J to 4 bases, leaving 12 bases not matched to a gene. This CDR3 has 18 amino acids. Looked up from germline, CDR1 is LGHNA and CDR2 is YNFKEQ. CDR3 in DNA: TGTGCCAGCAGCCAAGACCCAGCCGGACTAGCGGAAGTTTACGAGCAGTACTTC. Its translation is CASSQDPAGLAEVYEQYF.